The source of this TCR beta chain is a study of blood T cell repertoires in COVID-19 (TCRdb year 2020). Concerning the study at large: The collaborator samples originated in the United States, Italy and Spain and spanned the acute and convalescent phases of COVID-19. The prospective study material was composed of cDNA or gDNA derived from T cells, B-cell-depleted T cells, or PBMCs. The dataset comprised deeply sampled blood TCRbeta repertoires from subjects exposed to, actively infected with, or recovered from COVID-19. A freely available public database, intended as a resource for researchers studying the immune response to SARS-CoV-2, is where the repertoires were released. The samples were drawn from two sources: the first 160 participants of the ongoing ImmuneRACE study, and 1,000 to 1,500 subjects contributed by 6 global collaborators. Nearly every sample came with metadata listing a de-identified subject ID, COVID-19 status, age in years and sex. HLA class I and class II types, where available, came from metadata supplied by the sample provider rather than from assay-based typing.

Notes on this clone: The antigen it binds to is not known. Base qualities are not at hand, and no much larger clone is one base apart.

Whole blood was collected in K2EDTA tubes by collaborating institutions according to the institutions' own protocols. For TCRbeta analysis, collaborator samples were shipped as frozen whole blood, as isolated PBMCs, or as DNA extracted from either sample type. Study-wide findings and limitations: The amount of clinical and demographic metadata varied by source and participant and was provided uncurated.

The immunoSEQ Assay, a bias-controlled multiplex PCR, was used to amplify TCRbeta CDR3 regions from genomic DNA. Per the source publication's procedure: Nucleated cell counts per sample were estimated from amplification of reference gene primers within the assay. To quantify the absolute abundance of each unique TCRbeta CDR3 rearrangement, sequence reads were collapsed and filtered. For each sample, productive Simpson clonality was calculated as the square root of Simpson's diversity index across productive rearrangements. Sourced from immuneACCESS, this table was stored by TCRdb with only in-frame sequences that have V and J called. A share of the clones is absent; for the studies checked, an unresolved V gene accounts for under half, and the remainder has no known explanation. The DNA gave D and trimming, while V, J and clone size come from that table. This sample is represented by roughly 250,000 clones; approximately 79% of them were singletons. The ten largest clones capture approximately 4% of the sample.

The TCR sequence derives from a woman aged 40 to 49 with active or convalescent COVID-19. The sequencing sample was made of peripheral blood.

The CDR3 has the sequence CASSSAGTSPRETQYF. The bases read TGTGCCAGCAGCTCGGCTGGGACTAGTCCCCGAGAGACCCAGTACTTC. This chain is built from TRBV7-2 and TRBJ2-5; the junction holds 8 bases that match TRBD2. CDR1 and CDR2, looked up from the germline V gene, are SGHTA and FQGNSA. The CDR3 runs 16 amino acids, cysteine and phenylalanine included. CDR3 DNA only is kept here, 48 bases in frame from base 1. Trimming leaves V shorter by 4 bases and J shorter by 4 bases, with the junction holding 11 bases beyond the gene matches.